Ten or more counts support the clone carrying this T cell receptor (beta chain). The target antigen is unknown. The CDR3 has 13 amino acids. The trim removed 6 bases at V and 5 bases at J, leaving 3 bases unmatched. Germline CDR1 SNHLY, CDR2 FYNNEI. The data are from a study of T cells in Graves' hyperthyroidism and ophthalmopathy. Background on the study: Peripheral blood sampling occurred at initial diagnosis, before any treatment.

General study points: Ophthalmopathy prediction by the model preceded onset by a median roughly 6 months.

Patients were excluded because of uncontrolled infection, other autoimmune disease, pregnancy or lactation. Amplified TCR beta CDR3 regions derived from RNA transcripts. Initially, a first-round RT-PCR of the TCR CDR3 employed the HTBI primer set. TCRdb fed the multiplex PCR reads into MiXCR, producing one record per CDR3 protein. Seen here are 400,000 or so distinct CDR3 sequences, around 15% observed once, and the top ten hold approximately 29%. V and J are TRBV2 and TRBJ2-5, with 10 bases aligning to TRBD1. The sample consisted of blood. The clonotype originates from a middle-aged man with Graves' ophthalmopathy. CDR3 sequence (DNA): TGTGCCAGCAGCGGACAGGGGGTGGAGACCCAGTACTTC. Amino acid sequence: CASSGQGVETQYF.